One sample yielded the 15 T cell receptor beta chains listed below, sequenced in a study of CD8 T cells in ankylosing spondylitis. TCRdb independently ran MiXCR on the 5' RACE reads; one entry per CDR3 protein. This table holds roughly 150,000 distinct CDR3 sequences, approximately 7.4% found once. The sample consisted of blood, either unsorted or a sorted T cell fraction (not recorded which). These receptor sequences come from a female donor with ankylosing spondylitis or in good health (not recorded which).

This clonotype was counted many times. For the CDR3, the DNA is TGTGCTAGTGGCCCCCCGGGACAGTCCCTCAATCAGCCCCAGCATTTT. It codes for CASGPPGQSLNQPQHF. V and J are TRBV12-5 and TRBJ1-5, with TRBD1 matching over 7 bases. In germline, CDR1 is LGHNT, CDR2 FRNRAP. The V gene end was trimmed by 6 bases and the J gene end by 3 bases; junction bases not matched to a gene: 11. The CDR3 covers 16 residues.

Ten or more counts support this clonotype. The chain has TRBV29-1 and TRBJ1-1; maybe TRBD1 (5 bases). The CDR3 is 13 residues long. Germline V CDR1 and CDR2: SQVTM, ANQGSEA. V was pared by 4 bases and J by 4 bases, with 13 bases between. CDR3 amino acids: CSVGVAQGTEAFF. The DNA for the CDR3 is TGCAGCGTTGGTGTAGCTCAGGGCACTGAAGCTTTCTTT.

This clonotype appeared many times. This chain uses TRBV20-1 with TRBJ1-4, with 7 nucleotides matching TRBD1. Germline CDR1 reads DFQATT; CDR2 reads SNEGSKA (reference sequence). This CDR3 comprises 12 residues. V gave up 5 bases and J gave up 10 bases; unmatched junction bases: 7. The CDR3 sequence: CSARRQGGKLFF. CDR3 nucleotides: TGCAGTGCTCGCCGACAGGGCGGAAAACTGTTTTTT.

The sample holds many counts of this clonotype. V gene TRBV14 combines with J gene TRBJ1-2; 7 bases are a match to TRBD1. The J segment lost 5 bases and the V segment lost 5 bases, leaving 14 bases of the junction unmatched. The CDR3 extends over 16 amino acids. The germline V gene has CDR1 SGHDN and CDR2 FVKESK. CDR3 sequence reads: CASSAGNRGPRYGYTF. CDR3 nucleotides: TGTGCCAGCAGCGCGGGAAACAGGGGACCCCGTTATGGCTACACCTTC.

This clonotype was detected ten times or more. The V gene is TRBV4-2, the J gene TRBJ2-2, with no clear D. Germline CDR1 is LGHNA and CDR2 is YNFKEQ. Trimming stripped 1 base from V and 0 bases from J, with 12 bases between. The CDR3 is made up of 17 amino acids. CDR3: CASSQVVATANTGELFF. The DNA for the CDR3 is TGTGCCAGCAGCCAAGTTGTCGCTACCGCGAACACCGGGGAGCTGTTTTTT.

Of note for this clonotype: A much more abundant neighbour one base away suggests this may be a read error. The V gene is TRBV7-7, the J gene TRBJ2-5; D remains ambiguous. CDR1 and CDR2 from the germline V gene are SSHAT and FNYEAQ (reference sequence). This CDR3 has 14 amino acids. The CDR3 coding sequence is TGTGCTAGCAGCTTAGCTGTGGAGCCTGAGACCCAGTACTTC. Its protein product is CASSLAVEPETQYF.

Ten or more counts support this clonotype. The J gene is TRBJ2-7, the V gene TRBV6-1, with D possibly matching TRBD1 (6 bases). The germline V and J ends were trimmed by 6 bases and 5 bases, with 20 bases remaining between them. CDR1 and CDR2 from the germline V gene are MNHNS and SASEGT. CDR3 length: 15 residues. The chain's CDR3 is CASRSQTGSYHEQYF. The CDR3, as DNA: TGTGCCAGCAGGTCACAAACAGGGTCGTACCACGAGCAGTACTTC.

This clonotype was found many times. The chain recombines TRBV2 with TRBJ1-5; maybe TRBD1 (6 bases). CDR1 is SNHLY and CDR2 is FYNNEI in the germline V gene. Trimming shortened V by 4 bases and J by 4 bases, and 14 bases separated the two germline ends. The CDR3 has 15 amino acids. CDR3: CASSASDRWNQPQHF. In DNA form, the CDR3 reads TGTGCCAGCAGTGCTTCCGACAGGTGGAATCAGCCCCAGCATTTT.

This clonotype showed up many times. CDR3 DNA sequence: TGTGCCAGCACCTTCGGACCCGTGGAGGGCTACACCTTC. Translating gives CASTFGPVEGYTF. The chain is built from TRBV12-3 or TRBV12-4 and TRBJ1-2; no clear D gene. The V gene lost 7 bases and the J gene lost 8 bases, with 17 bases spanning the gap. This CDR3 region has 13 residues.

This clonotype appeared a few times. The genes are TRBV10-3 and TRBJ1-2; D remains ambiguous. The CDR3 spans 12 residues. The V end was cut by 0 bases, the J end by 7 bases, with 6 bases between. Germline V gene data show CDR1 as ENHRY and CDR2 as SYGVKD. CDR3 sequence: CAISESGGGYTF. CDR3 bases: TGTGCCATCAGTGAGTCAGGAGGTGGCTACACCTTC.

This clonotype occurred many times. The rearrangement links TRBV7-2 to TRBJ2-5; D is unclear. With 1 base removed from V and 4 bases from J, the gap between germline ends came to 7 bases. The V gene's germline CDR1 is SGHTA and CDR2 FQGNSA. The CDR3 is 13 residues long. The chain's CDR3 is CASSLGLVETQYF. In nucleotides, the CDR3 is TGTGCCAGCAGCTTAGGGCTTGTAGAGACCCAGTACTTC.

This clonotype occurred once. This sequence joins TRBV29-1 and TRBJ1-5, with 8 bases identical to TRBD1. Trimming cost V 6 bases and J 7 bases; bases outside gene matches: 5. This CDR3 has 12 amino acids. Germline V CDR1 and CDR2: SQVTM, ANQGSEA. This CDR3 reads CSVGNRGQPQHF. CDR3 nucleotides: TGCAGCGTGGGTAACAGGGGGCAGCCCCAGCATTTT. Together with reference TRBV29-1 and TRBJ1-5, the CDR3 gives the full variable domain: SAVISQKPSRDICQRGTSLTIQCQVDSQVTMMFWYRQQPGQSLTLIATANQGSEATYESGFVIDKFPISRPNLTFSTLTVSNMSPEDSSIYLCSVGNRGQPQHFGDGTRLSIL.

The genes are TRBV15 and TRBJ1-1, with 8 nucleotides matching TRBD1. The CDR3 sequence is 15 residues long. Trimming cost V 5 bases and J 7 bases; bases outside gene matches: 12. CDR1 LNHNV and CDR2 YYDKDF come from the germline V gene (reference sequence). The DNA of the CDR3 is TGTGCCACCAGCGTTGACAGGGGATGGCCGGGTGAAGCTTTCTTT. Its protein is CATSVDRGWPGEAFF.

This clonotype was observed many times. CDR3 region: CSARDRGGVGNQPQHF. The DNA for the CDR3 is TGCAGTGCTAGAGATCGGGGGGGAGTGGGCAATCAGCCCCAGCATTTT. V and J are TRBV20-1 and TRBJ1-5, with D possibly matching TRBD1 (5 bases). The germline CDR1 and CDR2 sequences are DFQATT and SNEGSKA (reference sequence). Trimming shortened V by 0 bases and J by 2 bases, and 14 bases separated the two germline ends. The CDR3 runs to 16 residues.

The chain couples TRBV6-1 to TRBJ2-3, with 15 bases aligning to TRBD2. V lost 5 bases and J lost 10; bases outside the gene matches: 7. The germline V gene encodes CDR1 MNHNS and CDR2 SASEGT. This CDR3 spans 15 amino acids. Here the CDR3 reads CASSPGTSGGTAQYF. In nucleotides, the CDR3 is TGTGCCAGCAGTCCCGGGACTAGCGGGGGGACGGCGCAGTATTTT.